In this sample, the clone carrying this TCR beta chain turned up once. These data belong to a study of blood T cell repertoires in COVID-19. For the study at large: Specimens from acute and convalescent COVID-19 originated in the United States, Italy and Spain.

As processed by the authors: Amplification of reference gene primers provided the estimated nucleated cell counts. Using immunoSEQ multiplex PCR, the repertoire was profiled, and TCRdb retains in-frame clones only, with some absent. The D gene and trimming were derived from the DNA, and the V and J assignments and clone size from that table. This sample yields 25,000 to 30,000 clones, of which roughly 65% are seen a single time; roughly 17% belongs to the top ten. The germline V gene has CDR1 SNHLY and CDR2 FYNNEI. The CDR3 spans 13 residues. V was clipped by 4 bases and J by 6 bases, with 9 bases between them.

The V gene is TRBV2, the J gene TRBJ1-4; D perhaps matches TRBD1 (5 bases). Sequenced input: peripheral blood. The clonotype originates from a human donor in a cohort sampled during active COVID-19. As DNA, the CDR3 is TGTGCCAGCAGTGCAGGGTTGGATGAAAAACTGTTTTTT. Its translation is CASSAGLDEKLFF.